A single sample is the source of the 30 T cell receptor beta chains below, sequenced in a study of OX40 agonist ivuxolimab in advanced cancers. Produced via immunoSEQ multiplex PCR; TCRdb's table is partial and in-frame only. In the table there are around 57,000 clones, roughly 88% of which are singletons. The sample was CD4+ or CD8+ T cells sorted from blood, taken in a trial of the OX40 agonist ivuxolimab. These receptors were obtained from an adult with an advanced solid tumor such as melanoma, head and neck, liver or kidney cancer.

This clone was seen only a few times. The chain recombines TRBV18 with TRBJ2-7, with D possibly matching TRBD2 (5 bases). Germline loops: CDR1 KGHSH, CDR2 LQKENI. This CDR3 is 14 amino acids long. V lost 3 bases, J lost 2 bases, and 11 bases lay in between. This CDR3 is CASSPKRTTYEQYF. In DNA form, the CDR3 reads TGTGCCAGCTCACCTAAGCGGACGACCTACGAGCAGTACTTC.

The table lists this clone with a few counts. This chain links TRBV18 with TRBJ2-1; 8 bases are a match to TRBD2. The trim removed 3 bases at V and 4 bases at J, leaving 11 bases unmatched. Germline loops: CDR1 KGHSH, CDR2 LQKENI. The CDR3 contains 17 residues. The CDR3 nucleotides are TGTGCCAGCTCACCCACAGCGGGAGCCGCCTATTACAATGAGCAGTTCTTC. Encoded protein: CASSPTAGAAYYNEQFF.

The chain is built from TRBV28 and TRBJ2-1; 11 bases line up with TRBD2. The J segment lost 0 bases and the V segment lost 4 bases, leaving 11 bases of the junction unmatched. Germline CDR1 reads MDHEN; CDR2 reads SYDVKM. The CDR3 consists of 19 residues. The CDR3 coding sequence is TGTGCCAGCAGTTCCCCGGGACTAGCGGATAATTCCTCCTACAATGAGCAGTTCTTC. As protein: CASSSPGLADNSSYNEQFF.

The V and J genes are TRBV7-9 and TRBJ2-1; 13 bases map to TRBD2. The junction had 7 bases not matched to a gene; V was cut back by 5 bases and J by 9 bases. CDR1 and CDR2 (germline): SEHNR, FQNEAQ (reference sequence). This CDR3 comprises 15 residues. The CDR3 here is CASSPGLAGVLEQFF. Written as DNA, the CDR3 is TGTGCCAGCAGCCCTGGACTAGCGGGAGTGCTTGAGCAGTTCTTC. Variable domain in full (rest from reference TRBV7-9 and TRBJ2-1): DTGVSQNPRHKITKRGQNVTFRCDPISEHNRLYWYRQTLGQGPEFLTYFQNEAQLEKSRLLSDRFSAERPKGSFSTLEIQRTEQGDSAMYLCASSPGLAGVLEQFFGPGTRLTVL.

CDR3 DNA: TGTGCCATCTTTAGTCGCAGCACAGATACGCAGTATTTT. This translates into CAIFSRSTDTQYF. The chain uses TRBV27 and TRBJ2-3; no clear D gene. This CDR3 contains 13 residues. V was cut by 10 bases and J by 0 bases, with 11 bases left in between. From germline, CDR1 is MNHEY and CDR2 SMNVEV (reference sequence).

V gene TRBV28 combines with J gene TRBJ2-7; 13 bases map to TRBD2. The germline gives CDR1 MDHEN, CDR2 SYDVKM. V lost 4 bases, J lost 7 bases, and 7 bases stayed unmatched. The CDR3 is 15 residues long. This CDR3 is CASSSTSGRALEQYF. In nucleotides, the CDR3 is TGTGCCAGCAGTTCTACTAGCGGGAGGGCCTTAGAGCAGTACTTC. The whole variable domain, filled in from reference TRBV28 and TRBJ2-7, reads DVKVTQSSRYLVKRTGEKVFLECVQDMDHENMFWYRQDPGLGLRLIYFSYDVKMKEKGDIPEGYSVSREKKERFSLILESASTNQTSMYLCASSSTSGRALEQYFGPGTRLTVT.

Here the CDR3 DNA reads TGTGCCAGCAGCTTAGATCACGGGGCCGACACTGAAGCTTTCTTT. It specifies CASSLDHGADTEAFF. J is TRBJ1-1 and V is TRBV11-2; TRBD1 is a possible D gene (5 bases). CDR3 size: 15 residues. Germline CDR1 SGHAT, CDR2 FQNNGV. Between the trimmed V and J ends, which lost 0 bases and 3 bases, there was a span of 11 bases.

This chain joins TRBV7-9 and TRBJ1-3; D call uncertain. V gave up 6 bases and J gave up 0 bases, with 6 bases separating them. This CDR3 is built from 13 residues. The germline V gene has CDR1 SEHNR and CDR2 FQNEAQ (reference sequence). CDR3 coding DNA: TGTGCCAGCAGGGGGAGCTCTGGAAACACCATATATTTT. Its translation is CASRGSSGNTIYF.

The chain couples TRBV9 to TRBJ2-3; 9 bases are a match to TRBD2. Germline V gene data show CDR1 as SGDLS and CDR2 as YYNGEE. The CDR3 is 15 residues long. V dropped 3 bases and J dropped 2; count of bases not matched to a gene: 4. The CDR3 DNA reads TGTGCCAGCAGCGCGGGACTAGCTCTCACAGATACGCAGTATTTT. Residues: CASSAGLALTDTQYF.

Remarks on this clone: This same CDR3 is encoded by further DNA sequences in the sample. The chain carries TRBV5-1 and TRBJ2-7; D may be TRBD1 (5 bases). This CDR3 contains 13 residues. V was shortened by 2 bases and J by 1 base, with 7 bases between the two germline ends. Germline V CDR1 and CDR2: SGHRS, YFSETQ. CDR3 sequence reads: CASSFAGSYEQYF. The CDR3 DNA reads as TGCGCCAGCAGCTTTGCAGGGTCCTACGAGCAGTACTTC.

The rearrangement uses TRBV2 and TRBJ1-1, with D possibly TRBD1 on 5 matching bases. CDR3 length: 13 amino acids. Germline CDR1 is SNHLY and CDR2 is FYNNEI. The V end lost 6 bases, the J end lost 1 base, and 9 bases lay between the germline ends. CDR3 loop: CASRGLENTEAFF. The CDR3 DNA is TGTGCCAGCAGGGGGCTTGAGAACACTGAAGCTTTCTTT.

The V gene is TRBV10-3, the J gene TRBJ2-2, with D possibly being TRBD1 (6 bases). The CDR3 sequence is 16 residues long. V shed 6 bases and J shed 3 bases, with 17 bases lying between them. Germline V gene sequence: CDR1 ENHRY, CDR2 SYGVKD. The chain's CDR3 is CAISQQGGADTGELFF. CDR3 in DNA: TGTGCCATCAGCCAACAGGGTGGAGCGGACACCGGGGAGCTGTTTTTT.

This chain joins TRBV5-1 and TRBJ2-1; possible D gene TRBD2, 6 bases. CDR1 is SGHRS, CDR2 YFSETQ, per germline. The CDR3 has 17 amino acids. V was pared by 0 bases and J by 6 bases, with 19 bases between. CDR3 sequence reads: CASSLEARGSGGNEQFF. The DNA of the CDR3 is TGCGCCAGCAGCTTGGAAGCCCGGGGGAGTGGGGGCAATGAGCAGTTCTTC.

J is TRBJ2-1 and V is TRBV6-1; perhaps TRBD2 as D (5 bases). Per the germline V gene, CDR1 is MNHNS and CDR2 is SASEGT. V gave up 7 bases and J gave up 7 bases, with 14 bases separating them. CDR3 length equals 13 residues. The CDR3 sequence: CASIESGSNEQFF. The CDR3 DNA reads as TGTGCCAGCATAGAAAGCGGTTCGAATGAGCAGTTCTTC.

The chain joins TRBV2 to TRBJ2-3; 7 nucleotides line up with TRBD1. The CDR3 consists of 12 residues. CDR1 SNHLY and CDR2 FYNNEI come from the germline V gene. Trimming removed 7 bases from V and 6 bases from J; junction bases left unmatched: 4. CDR3 protein: CASKGGDDTQYF. CDR3 DNA: TGTGCCAGCAAAGGGGGCGATGATACGCAGTATTTT.

The rearrangement joins TRBV4-1 to TRBJ2-7; TRBD2 is a possible D gene (6 bases). Germline values: CDR1 MGHRA, CDR2 YSYEKL. The CDR3 is 16 amino acids. Trimming pared 0 bases from V and 2 bases from J, leaving 14 bases between. CDR3 DNA sequence: TGCGCCAGCAGCCAAGAGGGGGACTCCTTACCCTACGAGCAGTACTTC. Amino acids: CASSQEGDSLPYEQYF.

The chain combines TRBV9 with TRBJ2-1, with D perhaps assigned TRBD1 or TRBD2 (5 bases each). Trimming took 0 bases from V and 8 from J, leaving 9 bases between them. Germline CDR1 is SGDLS and CDR2 is YYNGEE. This CDR3 comprises 13 residues. CDR3 residues: CASSVGLGDEQFF. The DNA for the CDR3 is TGTGCCAGCAGCGTAGGGCTGGGGGATGAGCAGTTCTTC.

V is TRBV10-3 and J is TRBJ2-3, with TRBD2 identical over 8 bases. V trimming: 10 bases; J trimming: 6 bases; junction bases outside the gene matches: 0. CDR3 length: 10 amino acids. The germline gives CDR1 ENHRY, CDR2 SYGVKD. The DNA of the CDR3 is TGTGCCAGCGGGGGGGATACGCAGTATTTT. Its translation: CASGGDTQYF.

The chain combines TRBV27 with TRBJ2-1; 7 positions match TRBD2. V lost 1 base to trimming and J lost 6 bases; unmatched junction nucleotides: 15. The CDR3 covers 18 residues. The V gene's germline CDR1 is MNHEY and CDR2 SMNVEV (reference sequence). The CDR3 reads CASSLFSGGGPWSNEQFF. The CDR3 region has the DNA TGTGCCAGCAGTTTATTTAGTGGGGGAGGGCCTTGGAGCAATGAGCAGTTCTTC.

In DNA, the CDR3 is TGTGCCAGCAGAAGAGAACGGGAAGCTTTCTTT. The encoded protein is CASRREREAFF. The chain uses TRBV2 and TRBJ1-1; no reliable D call. CDR1 and CDR2 from the germline V gene are SNHLY and FYNNEI. This CDR3 contains 11 residues. The V end was cut by 6 bases, the J end by 8 bases, with 10 bases between.

This sequence joins TRBV28 and TRBJ1-5; D perhaps matches TRBD1 (6 bases). The CDR3 consists of 16 residues. The germline V gene encodes CDR1 MDHEN and CDR2 SYDVKM. Trimming left V 6 bases short and J 5 bases short, with 20 bases between. CDR3 DNA: TGTGCCAGCAGATCGCAAGCGGGGGGCGGTTATCAGCCCCAGCATTTT. It encodes CASRSQAGGGYQPQHF.

This clone was found a few times. The CDR3 bases are TGTGCCAGCAGCTTAGGGCTAGCGGGACAGGGGAGCGAGACCCAGTACTTC. This encodes CASSLGLAGQGSETQYF. The chain links TRBV11-2 to TRBJ2-5, with D perhaps matching TRBD1 (10 bases). The V and J ends lost 1 base and 5 bases respectively, with 20 bases between them. Germline CDR1 is SGHAT and CDR2 is FQNNGV. The CDR3 runs 17 residues.

The genes are TRBV19 and TRBJ2-1; TRBD2 matches at 10 bases. CDR3 length: 14 residues. Germline V gene sequence: CDR1 LNHDA, CDR2 SQIVND (reference sequence). With 8 bases clipped from V and 6 bases from J, the junction kept 7 bases outside the gene matches. This chain's CDR3 is CASGSGRDLNEQFF. Here the CDR3 DNA reads TGTGCCAGTGGGAGCGGGAGGGACCTCAATGAGCAGTTCTTC.

This chain joins TRBV27 and TRBJ2-7; the D gene could be TRBD1 or TRBD2 (7 bases each). Germline CDR1 reads MNHEY; CDR2 reads SMNVEV (reference sequence). V lost 1 base to trimming and J lost 2 bases, with 12 bases between them. This CDR3 comprises 15 residues. DNA for the CDR3: TGTGCCAGCAGTTTATGGGCAGGGGGGGCCTACGAGCAGTACTTC. This encodes CASSLWAGGAYEQYF.

This chain uses TRBV27 with TRBJ1-6; D remains unclear. Germline V lookup: CDR1 MNHEY, CDR2 SMNVEV (reference sequence). V was clipped by 3 bases and J by 6 bases, with 6 bases between them. The CDR3 runs to 13 residues. The CDR3 spells CASSFFLNSPLHF. The CDR3 region has the DNA TGTGCCAGCAGTTTTTTCCTTAATTCACCCCTCCACTTT.

The J gene is TRBJ2-3, the V gene TRBV29-1; D gene ambiguous. The germline V and J ends were trimmed by 0 bases and 9 bases, with 4 bases remaining between them. CDR1 is SQVTM and CDR2 is ANQGSEA in the germline V gene. CDR3 length equals 10 residues. CDR3 region: CSVEDRTQYF. CDR3 sequence (DNA): TGCAGCGTTGAAGATCGAACGCAGTATTTT.

The gene calls are TRBV2 and TRBJ2-7, with D possibly being TRBD1 or TRBD2 (5 bases each). Germline V CDR1 and CDR2: SNHLY, FYNNEI. The V gene lost 8 bases and the J gene lost 2 bases, with 19 bases spanning the gap. The CDR3 totals 15 residues. DNA for the CDR3: TGTGCCAGCCCGGGGCGGGCCTTAGCCCCCTACGAGCAGTACTTC. This codes for CASPGRALAPYEQYF.

The chain couples TRBV7-9 to TRBJ2-1; TRBD2 agrees at 7 bases. This CDR3 comprises 13 residues. CDR1 SEHNR and CDR2 FQNEAQ come from the germline V gene (reference sequence). V was clipped by 1 base and J by 7 bases; unmatched bases: 1. The CDR3 loop reads CASSLGAGNEQFF. CDR3 sequence (DNA): TGTGCCAGCAGCTTAGGAGCGGGAAATGAGCAGTTCTTC.

The chain combines TRBV5-1 with TRBJ1-1, with D maybe TRBD1 (5 bases). Germline V lookup: CDR1 SGHRS, CDR2 YFSETQ. This CDR3 spans 13 amino acids. Trimming stripped 4 bases from V and 6 bases from J, with 13 bases between. CDR3 in amino acids: CASSRDRYSEAFF. The CDR3 DNA follows: TGCGCCAGCAGCCGGGACCGATATTCTGAAGCTTTCTTT.

The gene calls are TRBV5-1 and TRBJ2-7; 11 bases are a match to TRBD2. The V gene end was trimmed by 0 bases and the J gene end by 4 bases; junction bases not matched to a gene: 3. The CDR3 spans 15 residues. Germline V CDR1 and CDR2: SGHRS, YFSETQ. The CDR3 sequence is CASSLGLAGIYEQYF. CDR3 DNA sequence: TGCGCCAGCAGCTTGGGACTAGCGGGAATATACGAGCAGTACTTC.